The T cell receptor (beta chain) described here comes from a study of shared clonotypes between healthy human individuals. Genomic DNA from each subset was divided evenly over several immunoSEQ plates. Repertoires were generated with immunoSEQ multiplex PCR, while TCRdb's copy carries only in-frame clones and drops some. The sample lists 2,500,000 or so clones, roughly nine tenths seen once, with 0.11% to 0.15% in the top ten. The germline CDR1 and CDR2 sequences are SGHRS and YFSETQ. The CDR3 extends over 16 amino acids. J gave up 1 base and V 6 bases, and 7 bases lay outside the gene matches. The CD4+ fraction was divided into a CD45RA+ naive subset and a CD45RA-negative memory subset.

Material for sequencing was naive CD4+ T cells sorted from blood. The subset: CD45RA+ positively selected. The chain links TRBV5-1 to TRBJ2-2; TRBD1 matches at 9 bases. This TCR was recovered from a man between 18 and 29 years old in good health. Here the CDR3 DNA reads TGCGCCAGCACCGTCCAGGGACAGGGGAACACCGGGGAGCTGTTTTTT. Translating it yields CASTVQGQGNTGELFF. The variable domain in full, completed from reference TRBV5-1 and TRBJ2-2, reads KAGVTQTPRYLIKTRGQQVTLSCSPISGHRSVSWYQQTPGQGLQFLFEYFSETQRNKGNFPGRFSGRQFSNSRSEMNVSTLELGDSALYLCASTVQGQGNTGELFFGEGSRLTVL.